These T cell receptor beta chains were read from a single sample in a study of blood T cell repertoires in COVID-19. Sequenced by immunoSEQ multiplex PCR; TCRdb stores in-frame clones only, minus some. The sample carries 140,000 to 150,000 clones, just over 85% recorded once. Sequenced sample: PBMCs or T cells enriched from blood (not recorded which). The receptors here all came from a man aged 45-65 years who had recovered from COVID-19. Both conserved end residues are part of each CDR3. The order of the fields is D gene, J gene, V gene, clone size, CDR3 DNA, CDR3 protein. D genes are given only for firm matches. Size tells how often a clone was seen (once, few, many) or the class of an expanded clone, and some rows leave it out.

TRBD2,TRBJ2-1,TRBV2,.,TGTGCCAGCAGTGTTAGCGGGAGGGAGGGAGAGCAGTTCTTC,CASSVSGREGEQFF
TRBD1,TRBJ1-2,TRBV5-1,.,TGCGCCAGCAGGTCAGGGGGAGGTTATGGCTACACCTTC,CASRSGGGYGYTF
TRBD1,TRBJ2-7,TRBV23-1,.,TGCGCCAGCAGTCAATCGGCCGGGACAGGGGTTAGCTACGAGCAGTACTTC,CASSQSAGTGVSYEQYF
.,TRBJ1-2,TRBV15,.,TGTGCCACCAGCAGAGCTTTAGGGGGTCTCCCCTATGGCTACACCTTC,CATSRALGGLPYGYTF
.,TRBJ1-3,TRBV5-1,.,TGCGCCAGCAGCCAAAACACGGTTCCTCTGGTGGGAGACTCTGGAAACACCATATATTTT,CASSQNTVPLVGDSGNTIYF
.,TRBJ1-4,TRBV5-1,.,TGCGCCAGCAGAGGTGGTAGTGGGTACGGAGCAACTAATGAAAAACTGTTTTTT,CASRGGSGYGATNEKLFF
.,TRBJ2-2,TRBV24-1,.,TGTGCCACCAGACGGGTCGGTGGCGGGGAGCTGTTTTTT,CATRRVGGGELFF
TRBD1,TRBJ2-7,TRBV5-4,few,TGTGCCAGCAGCTCCTACAGGGGAGACTACGAGCAGTACTTC,CASSSYRGDYEQYF
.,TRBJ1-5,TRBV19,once,TGTGCCAGTAGCCCCACAATCCAGGGCAATCAGCCCCAGCATTTT,CASSPTIQGNQPQHF
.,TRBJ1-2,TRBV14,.,TGTGCCAGCAGCCCCCGAGCTAACTATGGCTACACCTTC,CASSPRANYGYTF
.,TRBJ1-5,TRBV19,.,TGTGCCAGTAGTATAGTAGATAATCAGCCCCAGCATTTT,CASSIVDNQPQHF
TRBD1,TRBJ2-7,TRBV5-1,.,TGCGCCAGCAGCACGGACAGGGGGCTCAGCGAGCAGTACTTC,CASSTDRGLSEQYF
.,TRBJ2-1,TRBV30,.,TGTGCCTGGACCCCCCGGACAGCCTACAATGAGCAGTTCTTC,CAWTPRTAYNEQFF
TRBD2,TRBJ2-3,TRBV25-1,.,TGTGCCAGCGCGGTCAGGGCTAGCGGGGGGGCCGTGGCAGATACGCAGTATTTT,CASAVRASGGAVADTQYF
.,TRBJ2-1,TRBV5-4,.,TGTGCCAGCAGCCCAGCGGACTACCAGGCCTACAATGATCAGTTCTTC,CASSPADYQAYNDQFF
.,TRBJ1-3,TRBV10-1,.,TGCGCCACTCTTGGCCCTGGGACAAATCACTACTCTGGAAACACCATATATTTT,CATLGPGTNHYSGNTIYF
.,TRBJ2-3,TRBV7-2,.,TGTGCCAGCAGCTCGTGGGGAGAAAGGGTTAGCACAGATACGCAGTATTTT,CASSSWGERVSTDTQYF
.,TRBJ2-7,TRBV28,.,TGTGCCAGCAGTTCCGGTAGCGGCAGAGCGAGGTTCGAGCAGTACTTC,CASSSGSGRARFEQYF
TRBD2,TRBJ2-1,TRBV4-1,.,TGCGCCAGCAGCCAGGAGACTAGCGGCCGCTCCTACAATGAGCAGTTCTTC,CASSQETSGRSYNEQFF
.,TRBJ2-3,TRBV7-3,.,TGTGCCAGCAGCTCAGTGGGGACTAGCACAGATACGCAGTATTTT,CASSSVGTSTDTQYF
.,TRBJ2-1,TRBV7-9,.,TGTGCCAGCAGGACTACCTACAATGAGCAGTTCTTC,CASRTTYNEQFF
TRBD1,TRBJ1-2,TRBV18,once,TGTGCCAGCTCACCCTCACAGGGGGCTAGCTATGGCTACACCTTC,CASSPSQGASYGYTF
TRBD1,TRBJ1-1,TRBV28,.,TGTGCCAGCTGCCGGGACAGGGCAGACGCTGAAGCTTTCTTT,CASCRDRADAEAFF
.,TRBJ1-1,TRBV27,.,TGTGCCAGCAGCAACACCCGCCGGAGGACGATGAACACTGAAGCTTTCTTT,CASSNTRRRTMNTEAFF
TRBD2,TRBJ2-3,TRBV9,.,TGTGCCAGCAGCTCAGGACTAGCCCCAGATACGCAGTATTTT,CASSSGLAPDTQYF
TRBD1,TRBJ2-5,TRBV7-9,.,TGTGCCAGCAGCTTATCACAGGGGAACCAAGAGACCCAGTACTTC,CASSLSQGNQETQYF
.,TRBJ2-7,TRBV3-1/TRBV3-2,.,TGTGCCAGCAGCCAAGCCCCCTCAGGGGCCTACGAGCAGTACTTC,CASSQAPSGAYEQYF
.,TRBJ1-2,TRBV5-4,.,TGTGCCAGCAGCTTGGATCGGGGGTATGGCTACACCTTC,CASSLDRGYGYTF